This T cell receptor (beta chain) stems from a study of tumor-infiltrating lymphocytes in primary liver carcinoma. TCR beta cDNA was prepared out of approximately 470 ng total RNA by means of a constant-region primer. It was through three nested multiplex PCR rounds of slightly modified ARM-PCR that TCR beta libraries arose. A C-beta reverse primer and TRBV1-TRBV30 forward primers served in each of the first two PCR rounds, at ten to eleven cycles apiece. TCRdb analysed the multiplex PCR reads with MiXCR anew, one entry per CDR3 protein. Of 55,000 to 70,000 distinct CDR3 sequences in the sample, approximately 70% are singletons; the top ten hold 57%. Remarks on this clonotype: A junction boundary mismatches the germline segment, possibly from a read error.

Co-extracting RNA and DNA was done with about 20-34 mg of unsorted bulk tissue as input. CDR3 length: 18 residues. The V gene's germline CDR1 is MGHRA and CDR2 YSYEKL. This rearrangement joins TRBV4-1 to TRBJ2-3; 10 nucleotides agree with TRBD2. This clonotype was sampled from a middle-aged man with primary liver carcinoma and hepatitis B virus infection. Sequencing input: liver tumor tissue from sampling region 2. As to subset: tumor region T2, inferior pole. The CDR3 here is CANSQSIALAGVTDTQYF. The DNA of the CDR3 is TGCGCCAACAGCCAGAGCATTGCCCTAGCGGGAGTCACTGATACGCAGTATTTT.